One and the same sample provided the 8 T cell receptor beta chains below, sequenced in a study of technical replicates of blood from several donors. The method was immunoSEQ multiplex PCR; TCRdb's version includes in-frame clones alone and lacks a portion of them. Of about 54,000 clones listed, roughly 92% are singletons. The sequenced sample consisted of T cells isolated from PBMCs. The receptors shown here come from a human donor in good health.

V usage is TRBV9 and J usage is TRBJ2-7; perhaps TRBD1 as D (6 bases). The V gene lost 2 bases and the J gene lost 6 bases, with 12 bases spanning the gap. From germline, CDR1 is SGDLS and CDR2 YYNGEE. The CDR3 has 13 residues. This CDR3 reads CASSVNRESEQYF. The CDR3 nucleotides read TGTGCCAGCAGCGTGAACAGGGAGTCCGAGCAGTACTTC.

The gene calls are TRBV5-1 and TRBJ2-5; 7 bases fit TRBD2. Per germline, CDR1 SGHRS and CDR2 YFSETQ. This CDR3 has 14 residues. V was pared by 4 bases and J by 8 bases, with 11 bases of the junction left unmatched. The CDR3 protein is CASSPGGGLETQYF. In DNA, the CDR3 is TGCGCCAGCAGCCCGGGCGGGGGATTGGAAACCCAGTACTTC.

The chain has TRBV11-2 and TRBJ2-2; no reliable D call. Germline-derived CDR1 and CDR2 are SGHAT and FQNNGV. Trimming took 6 bases from V and 4 from J, leaving 6 bases between them. The CDR3 has 12 amino acids. This CDR3 is CASSLSTGELFF. DNA of the CDR3: TGTGCCAGCAGTCTCTCCACCGGGGAGCTGTTTTTT.

The CDR3 DNA reads as TGTGCCAGCAGTTTAAGACTAGCGGGTTTGGACAATGAGCAGTTCTTC. Translating gives CASSLRLAGLDNEQFF. The V call is TRBV28, the J call TRBJ2-1; 10 nucleotides align to TRBD2. V lost 2 bases and J lost 5; bases outside the gene matches: 6. Germline CDR1 MDHEN, CDR2 SYDVKM. The CDR3 length is 16 residues. The whole variable domain, filled in from reference TRBV28 and TRBJ2-1, reads DVKVTQSSRYLVKRTGEKVFLECVQDMDHENMFWYRQDPGLGLRLIYFSYDVKMKEKGDIPEGYSVSREKKERFSLILESASTNQTSMYLCASSLRLAGLDNEQFFGPGTRLTVL.

DNA for the CDR3: TGTGCCAGCAAGGCTGCTGGAGGGTTTAGAGAGACCCAGTACTTC. Residues: CASKAAGGFRETQYF. The V gene is TRBV11-2, the J gene TRBJ2-5; D is perhaps TRBD2 (6 bases). The CDR3 has 15 residues. The germline CDR1 and CDR2 sequences are SGHAT and FQNNGV. V lost 7 bases and J lost 4, with 19 bases in between.

In DNA, the CDR3 is TGTGCCATCAGTGAGGGCCCGGGACAGGGCTTTGGCTACACCTTC. Its protein is CAISEGPGQGFGYTF. The chain links TRBV10-3 to TRBJ1-2, with 9 nucleotides matching TRBD1. V shed 2 bases and J 7 bases; nucleotides not matched to a gene: 8. The CDR3 consists of 15 residues. Germline CDR1 is ENHRY and CDR2 is SYGVKD.

The V call is TRBV18, the J call TRBJ2-5; 8 bases map to TRBD1. V was clipped by 4 bases and J by 5 bases; unmatched bases: 15. Germline CDR1 reads KGHSH; CDR2 reads LQKENI. The CDR3 is 17 residues long. DNA for the CDR3: TGTGCCAGCTCACGAAACCTGGTCAGGGGGCGTTCGGAGACCCAGTACTTC. Its translation is CASSRNLVRGRSETQYF. The entire variable domain, with the rest obtained from reference TRBV18 and TRBJ2-5, is as follows: NAGVMQNPRHLVRRRGQEARLRCSPMKGHSHVYWYRQLPEEGLKFMVYLQKENIIDESGMPKERFSAEFPKEGPSILRIQQVVRGDSAAYFCASSRNLVRGRSETQYFGPGTRLLVL.

The CDR3 is CASSLGPTSVRNEQFF. The CDR3 nucleotides read TGTGCCAGCAGCTTAGGCCCGACTAGTGTGAGAAATGAGCAGTTCTTC. The genes are TRBV11-2 and TRBJ2-1, with D possibly being TRBD2 (6 bases). CDR1 and CDR2 (germline): SGHAT, FQNNGV. The V end lost 1 base, the J end lost 7 bases, and 17 bases lay between the germline ends. This CDR3 has 16 residues.